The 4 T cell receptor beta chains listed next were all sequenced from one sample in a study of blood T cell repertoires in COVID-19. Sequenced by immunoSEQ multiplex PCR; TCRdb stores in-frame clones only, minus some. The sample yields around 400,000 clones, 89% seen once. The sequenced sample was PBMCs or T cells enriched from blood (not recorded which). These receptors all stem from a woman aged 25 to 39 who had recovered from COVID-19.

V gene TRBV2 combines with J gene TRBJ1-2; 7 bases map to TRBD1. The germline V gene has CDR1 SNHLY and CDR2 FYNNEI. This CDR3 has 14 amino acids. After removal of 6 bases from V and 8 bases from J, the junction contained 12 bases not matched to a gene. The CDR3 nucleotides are TGTGCCAGCAGGAACAGGGGTATGAGAGGAGGCTACACCTTC. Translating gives CASRNRGMRGGYTF. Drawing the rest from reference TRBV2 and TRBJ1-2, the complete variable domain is EPEVTQTPSHQVTQMGQEVILRCVPISNHLYFYWYRQILGQKVEFLVSFYNNEISEKSEIFDDQFSVERPDGSNFTLKIRSTKLEDSAMYFCASRNRGMRGGYTFGSGTRLTVV.

CDR3 region: CASSGSGETQYF. The CDR3 region has the DNA TGTGCCAGCAGCGGGAGTGGAGAGACCCAGTACTTC. This chain uses TRBV27 with TRBJ2-5; perhaps TRBD2 as D (6 bases). The V gene's germline CDR1 is MNHEY and CDR2 SMNVEV (reference sequence). The CDR3 covers 12 residues. Trimming pared 6 bases from V and 4 bases from J, leaving 9 bases between.

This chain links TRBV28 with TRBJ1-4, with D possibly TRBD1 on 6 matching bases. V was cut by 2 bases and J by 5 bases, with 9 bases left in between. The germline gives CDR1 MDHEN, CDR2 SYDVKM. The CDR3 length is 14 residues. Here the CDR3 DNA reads TGTGCCAGCAGTTTAGCGGGGGCCAATGAAAAACTGTTTTTT. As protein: CASSLAGANEKLFF.

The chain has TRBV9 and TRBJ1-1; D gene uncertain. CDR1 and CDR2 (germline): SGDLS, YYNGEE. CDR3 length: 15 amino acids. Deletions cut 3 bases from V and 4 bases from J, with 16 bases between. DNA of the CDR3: TGTGCCAGCAGCGCTAGCCCTGACGGAGGCACTGAAGCTTTCTTT. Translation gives CASSASPDGGTEAFF.